This T cell receptor beta chain was recovered during a study of graft-versus-host responses after intestinal transplantation. Germline-derived CDR1 and CDR2 are LGHNA and YNFKEQ. The CDR3 length is 13 residues. V was shortened by 0 bases and J by 6 bases, with 5 bases between the two germline ends. Profiling relied on immunoSEQ multiplex PCR, and the TCRdb table lists in-frame clones only, not all of them. The sample lists 95,000 to 150,000 clones, approximately 95% occurring once. With respect to this clone: As yet, its antigen is unknown.

Source: unstimulated CD8+ T cells sorted from spleen or lymph node cells, taken before intestinal transplant. The V call is TRBV4-2, the J call TRBJ2-2; D is ambiguous. This TCR came from a human donor who received an intestinal transplant. The CDR3 reads CASSQDSAGELFF. CDR3 DNA sequence: TGTGCCAGCAGCCAAGACTCCGCCGGGGAGCTGTTTTTT.